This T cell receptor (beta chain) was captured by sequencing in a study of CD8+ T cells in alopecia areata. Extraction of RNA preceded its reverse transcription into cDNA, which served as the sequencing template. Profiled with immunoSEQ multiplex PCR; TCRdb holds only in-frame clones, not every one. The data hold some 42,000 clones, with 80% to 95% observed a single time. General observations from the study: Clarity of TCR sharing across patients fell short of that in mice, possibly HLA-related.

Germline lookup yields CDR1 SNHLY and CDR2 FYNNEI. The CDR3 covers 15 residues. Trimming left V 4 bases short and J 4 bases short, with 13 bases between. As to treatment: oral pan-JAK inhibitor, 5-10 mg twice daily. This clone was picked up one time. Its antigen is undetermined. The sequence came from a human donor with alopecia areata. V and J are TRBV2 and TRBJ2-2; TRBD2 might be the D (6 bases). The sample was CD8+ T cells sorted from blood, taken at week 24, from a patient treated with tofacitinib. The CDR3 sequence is CASSVSGVVTGELFF. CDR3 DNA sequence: TGTGCCAGCAGTGTCTCGGGGGTAGTCACCGGGGAGCTGTTTTTT.